This record looks at one T cell receptor (beta chain) sequence and its context. The antigen remains unidentified. This sample is part of a study of T cell responses to AZD1222 COVID-19 vaccine. Study-wide findings and caveats: Unmutated regions of variants are reportedly targeted by nearly half of spike-specific TCRs.

With 1 base removed from V and 2 bases from J, the gap between germline ends came to 16 bases. This CDR3 comprises 16 residues. The germline V gene encodes CDR1 SGHRS and CDR2 YFSETQ. Sequencing used immunoSEQ multiplex PCR; TCRdb keeps in-frame clones, though not all of them. This sample has 150,000 to 200,000 clones, with around nine tenths found just once. The sequenced sample was peripheral blood, obtained on day 0 of AZD1222 vaccination. This rearrangement joins TRBV5-1 to TRBJ2-7; no clear D gene. The origin of this receptor is an adult in good health. CDR3 in amino acids: CASSLSGQSVAYEQYF. The DNA of the CDR3 is TGCGCCAGCAGCTTGTCCGGCCAGTCGGTTGCCTACGAGCAGTACTTC.